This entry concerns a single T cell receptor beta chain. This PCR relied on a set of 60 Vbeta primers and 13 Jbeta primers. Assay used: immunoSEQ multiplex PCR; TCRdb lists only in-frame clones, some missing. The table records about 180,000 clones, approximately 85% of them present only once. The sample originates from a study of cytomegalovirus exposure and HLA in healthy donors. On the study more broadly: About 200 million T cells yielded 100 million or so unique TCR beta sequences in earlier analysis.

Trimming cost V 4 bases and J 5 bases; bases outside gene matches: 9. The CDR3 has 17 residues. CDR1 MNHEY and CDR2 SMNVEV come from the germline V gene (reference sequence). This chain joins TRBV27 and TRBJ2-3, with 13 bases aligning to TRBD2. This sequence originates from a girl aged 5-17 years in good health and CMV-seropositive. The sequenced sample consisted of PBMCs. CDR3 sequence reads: CASSSNHGLAGVDTQYF. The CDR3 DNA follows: TGTGCCAGCAGTTCCAACCACGGACTAGCGGGGGTAGATACGCAGTATTTT.